This T cell receptor beta chain was captured by sequencing in a study of neurological immune-mediated disorders. This clonotype was seen ten or more times. Time point of the sample: longitudinal time-point 3. The germline CDR1 and CDR2 sequences are SGHRS and YFSETQ. There are 15 residues in the CDR3. V dropped 3 bases and J dropped 3; count of bases not matched to a gene: 5. TCRdb re-derived calls from the 5' RACE reads in MiXCR, one entry per CDR3 protein. The repertoire consists of fewer than 110,000 distinct CDR3 sequences, with approximately 10% occurring once and the leading ten covering around 3.1%.

The source is a female donor with HTLV-1-associated myelopathy (HAM/TSP). The chain uses TRBV5-1 and TRBJ2-5; 10 bases map to TRBD2. The sample consisted of PBMCs. The DNA of the CDR3 is TGCGCCAGCAGCTGGACCGGGACTAGCGAAGAGACCCAGTACTTC. This codes for CASSWTGTSEETQYF.